Listed here is a single TCR beta chain. This sample was included in a study of T cell changes during pregnancy in multiple sclerosis. With 0 bases removed from V and 2 bases from J, the gap between germline ends came to 14 bases. Per germline, CDR1 LNHNV and CDR2 YYDKDF (reference sequence). This CDR3 has 16 residues. Only in-frame clones appear in the TCRdb table, and some are missing; sequencing was by immunoSEQ multiplex PCR. The table records fewer than 50,000 clones, 94% of them present only once. This material consisted of CD4+ T cells from peripheral blood mononuclear cells, taken in the third trimester of pregnancy. This rearrangement joins TRBV15 to TRBJ2-7; the D gene is possibly TRBD1 (6 bases). The TCR comes from a female donor with multiple sclerosis, enrolled in a pregnancy study. The CDR3 here is CATSRDSGTSTYEQYF. The CDR3 DNA reads TGTGCCACCAGCAGAGATTCCGGGACATCCACCTACGAGCAGTACTTC.